This T cell receptor beta chain came from a study of molecular identifiers for immune sequencing clone quantification. Study in general: Replicate experiments took RNA from around 18,000 or 91,000 naive CD8 cells, divided it five ways and sequenced four.

TCR libraries were built in bulk with a published protocol and specific TCR primers. TCRdb processed the PCR reads anew with MiXCR; each CDR3 protein has one entry. The sample yields around 460,000 distinct CDR3 sequences, around 25% seen once. Every naive CD8 library was made from between roughly 19,000 and 1,000,000 sorted cells with 10%, 30% or 50% RNA. Deletions cut 3 bases from V and 6 bases from J, with 12 bases between. This CDR3 region has 14 residues. Germline CDR1 is LGHNT and CDR2 is FRNRAP. What was sequenced was naive CD8+ T cells from blood, with Jurkat cell RNA spiked in. Subset in this sample: FACS-sorted CD8+CD4-CCR7+CD45RA+ naive T cells. The chain joins TRBV12-5 to TRBJ2-1, with unresolved D. The sequence was obtained from a human donor in good health. Some libraries in this study had Jurkat cell RNA spiked in. This CDR3 reads CASGFGVWSNEQFF. The CDR3 DNA follows: TGTGCTAGTGGTTTTGGGGTTTGGTCCAATGAGCAGTTCTTC.